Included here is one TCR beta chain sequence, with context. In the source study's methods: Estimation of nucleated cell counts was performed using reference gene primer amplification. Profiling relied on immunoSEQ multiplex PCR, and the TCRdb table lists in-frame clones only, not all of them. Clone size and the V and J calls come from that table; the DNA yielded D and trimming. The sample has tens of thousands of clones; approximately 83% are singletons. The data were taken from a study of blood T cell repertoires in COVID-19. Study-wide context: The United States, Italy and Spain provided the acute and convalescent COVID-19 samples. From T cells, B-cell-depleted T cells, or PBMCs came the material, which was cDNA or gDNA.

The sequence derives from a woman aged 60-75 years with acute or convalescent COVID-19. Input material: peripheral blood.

The CDR3 loop reads CASSYPGQPQHF. Here the CDR3 DNA reads TGTGCCAGCAGTTACCCTGGCCAGCCCCAGCATTTT. The V gene is TRBV6-2 or TRBV6-3, the J gene TRBJ1-5; D uncertain. Trimming shortened V by 2 bases and J by 7 bases, and 6 bases separated the two germline ends. The CDR3 contains 12 residues. Germline V gene lookup returns CDR1 MNHEY and CDR2 SVGEGT.